This T cell receptor (beta chain) is drawn from a study of blood T cell repertoires in COVID-19. Germline V gives CDR1 SQVTM, CDR2 ANQGSEA. The trim removed 6 bases at V and 6 bases at J, leaving 9 bases unmatched. This CDR3 region has 13 residues. Clones were read by immunoSEQ multiplex PCR, and TCRdb kept only the in-frame ones, dropping some. The sample contains approximately 500,000 clones, approximately 87% of which appear only once. The sequence derives from a woman in her forties who had recovered from COVID-19. This chain connects TRBV29-1 to TRBJ2-7; 9 positions match TRBD1. The sample was PBMCs or T cells enriched from blood (not recorded which). The CDR3 DNA reads as TGCAGCGTGGGGACAGGGACTTGGGGCGAGCAGTACTTC. Translation: CSVGTGTWGEQYF.